These 26 T cell receptor beta chains were all obtained from the same sample, sequenced in a study of cytomegalovirus exposure and HLA in healthy donors. With 60 Vbeta and 13 Jbeta primers, the PCR was carried out. This table comes from immunoSEQ multiplex PCR, and its TCRdb copy is limited to in-frame clones, with some not included. The sample includes approximately 160,000 clones, 55% to 80% of them seen just once. Sequenced: PBMCs. The receptors originated from a woman between 18 and 29 years old in good health and CMV-seropositive.

This chain connects TRBV7-9 to TRBJ1-2; maybe TRBD1 (6 bases). This CDR3 comprises 12 residues. The germline V and J ends were trimmed by 11 bases and 4 bases, with 14 bases remaining between them. The germline V gene encodes CDR1 SEHNR and CDR2 FQNEAQ (reference sequence). The CDR3 region has the DNA TGTGCCCTTGGACAGACTGCCTATGGCTACACCTTC. Translating it yields CALGQTAYGYTF. Using reference TRBV7-9 and TRBJ1-2 for the parts outside the CDR3, the full variable domain is DTGVSQNPRHKITKRGQNVTFRCDPISEHNRLYWYRQTLGQGPEFLTYFQNEAQLEKSRLLSDRFSAERPKGSFSTLEIQRTEQGDSAMYLCALGQTAYGYTFGSGTRLTVV.

This clone came up once. The rearrangement uses TRBV5-8 and TRBJ2-4, with 7 bases matching TRBD1. The V and J ends lost 4 bases and 6 bases, in that order; junction bases with no gene match: 10. From germline, CDR1 is SGHTS and CDR2 YDEGEE. The CDR3 consists of 15 residues. CDR3 in amino acids: CASSPRPRDRNIQYF. In DNA, the CDR3 is TGTGCCAGCAGCCCCCGACCCCGGGACAGAAACATTCAGTACTTC.

The chain joins TRBV28 to TRBJ1-2, with D possibly matching TRBD1 (5 bases). Germline values: CDR1 MDHEN, CDR2 SYDVKM. The CDR3 length is 13 residues. The V end was cut by 7 bases, the J end by 2 bases, with 11 bases between. The CDR3 spells CASKVTGNYGYTF. The CDR3 nucleotides read TGTGCCAGCAAAGTAACAGGAAACTATGGCTACACCTTC.

The chain carries TRBV7-3 and TRBJ2-1; 7 bases map to TRBD2. V was pared by 1 base and J by 5 bases, with 8 bases of the junction left unmatched. CDR1 is SGHTA and CDR2 is FQGTGA in the germline V gene. The CDR3 length is 16 residues. The CDR3 loop reads CASSLRGGSPNNEQFF. CDR3 nucleotide sequence: TGTGCCAGCAGCTTAAGGGGGGGATCCCCTAACAATGAGCAGTTCTTC.

V and J are TRBV28 and TRBJ1-2; no definite D call. Trimming shortened V by 6 bases and J by 4 bases, and 12 bases separated the two germline ends. Germline V gene lookup returns CDR1 MDHEN and CDR2 SYDVKM. The CDR3 has 13 amino acids. In nucleotides, the CDR3 is TGTGCCAGCAGCCCCTTGAGAGGCTATGGCTACACCTTC. Encoded protein: CASSPLRGYGYTF.

V gene TRBV5-6 combines with J gene TRBJ2-1; D is unresolved. The germline V gene has CDR1 SGHDT and CDR2 YYEEEE. This CDR3 has 13 residues. Trimming shortened V by 1 base and J by 7 bases, and 9 bases separated the two germline ends. The CDR3 loop reads CASSLNSLNEQFF. The CDR3 nucleotides read TGTGCCAGCAGCTTGAACAGTCTGAATGAGCAGTTCTTC.

This chain joins TRBV27 and TRBJ1-2; weak D call: TRBD1 (5 bases). V lost 3 bases, J lost 6 bases, and 11 bases lay in between. Germline V gene sequence: CDR1 MNHEY, CDR2 SMNVEV (reference sequence). This CDR3 has 13 residues. The CDR3 reads CASSFGGQHGYTF. CDR3 in DNA: TGTGCCAGCAGTTTCGGGGGTCAGCATGGCTACACCTTC.

This chain's CDR3 is CASSPYNSYEQYF. The CDR3 nucleotides are TGTGCCAGCTCACCATATAACTCCTACGAGCAGTACTTC. This chain connects TRBV18 to TRBJ2-7; no reliable D call. Trimming removed 2 bases at V and 0 bases at J, with 5 bases between. The germline CDR1 and CDR2 sequences are KGHSH and LQKENI. The CDR3 length is 13 residues.

This chain connects TRBV27 to TRBJ1-6; D is undetermined. The germline CDR1 and CDR2 sequences are MNHEY and SMNVEV (reference sequence). Trimming removed 6 bases at V and 10 bases at J, with 19 bases between. The CDR3 loop spans 15 amino acids. This chain's CDR3 is CASSPKAGIGSPLHF. The CDR3 DNA follows: TGTGCCAGCAGCCCCAAAGCGGGAATAGGATCACCCCTCCACTTT.

This clone has only one observation. The chain combines TRBV7-9 with TRBJ2-5; 8 bases fit TRBD1. This CDR3 region has 15 residues. V shed 3 bases and J 5 bases; nucleotides not matched to a gene: 8. Per germline, CDR1 SEHNR and CDR2 FQNEAQ (reference sequence). Here the CDR3 reads CASSFSGGAGETQYF. For the CDR3, the DNA is TGTGCCAGCAGCTTCTCAGGGGGCGCAGGCGAGACCCAGTACTTC.

The chain couples TRBV10-1 to TRBJ2-1; 7 nucleotides line up with TRBD1. The CDR3 spans 17 residues. Looked up from germline, CDR1 is WNHNN and CDR2 is SYGVQD (reference sequence). J lost 0 bases, V lost 6 bases, and 11 bases had no gene match. The CDR3 DNA reads TGCGCCAGCAGCCGGGACAGAGCCGTGAGCTCCTACAATGAGCAGTTCTTC. It specifies CASSRDRAVSSYNEQFF.

The chain combines TRBV7-2 with TRBJ2-2; 8 positions match TRBD2. Germline V gives CDR1 SGHTA, CDR2 FQGNSA. The CDR3 runs 18 residues. V trimming: 0 bases; J trimming: 5 bases; junction bases outside the gene matches: 11. This CDR3 is CASSLAGIAGMLTGELFF. For the CDR3, the DNA is TGTGCCAGCAGCTTAGCTGGAATAGCGGGGATGTTAACCGGGGAGCTGTTTTTT.

CDR3 sequence (DNA): TGTGCCAGAGGGACAGGGACCTGGTATACGCAGTATTTT. Its translation: CARGTGTWYTQYF. The chain combines TRBV27 with TRBJ2-3; 9 positions match TRBD1. The CDR3 spans 13 residues. From germline, CDR1 is MNHEY and CDR2 SMNVEV (reference sequence). J gave up 7 bases and V 9 bases, and 8 bases lay outside the gene matches.

The V call is TRBV25-1, the J call TRBJ1-5; 7 bases line up with TRBD1. Losses at the gene ends were 5 bases for V and 3 bases for J; bases not matched to a gene: 4. The CDR3 totals 14 residues. Germline V gene sequence: CDR1 MGHDK, CDR2 SYGVNS. CDR3 sequence reads: CASSRTGYNQPQHF. In nucleotides, the CDR3 is TGTGCCAGCAGTAGGACAGGATACAATCAGCCCCAGCATTTT. The variable domain in full, with the rest retrieved from reference TRBV25-1 and TRBJ1-5, is EADIYQTPRYLVIGTGKKITLECSQTMGHDKMYWYQQDPGMELHLIHYSYGVNSTEKGDLSSESTVSRIRTEHFPLTLESARPSHTSQYLCASSRTGYNQPQHFGDGTRLSIL.

The rearrangement links TRBV27 to TRBJ1-4; maybe TRBD1 (6 bases). The germline V and J ends were trimmed by 5 bases and 0 bases, with 16 bases remaining between them. Germline lookup yields CDR1 MNHEY and CDR2 SMNVEV (reference sequence). The CDR3 consists of 17 residues. CDR3 DNA sequence: TGTGCCAGCAGTCCCATCGGTGCAGGGGCAACTAATGAAAAACTGTTTTTT. This encodes CASSPIGAGATNEKLFF.

The CDR3 is CASSLWQGKSSYNEQFF. The CDR3 DNA reads as TGTGCCAGCAGTTTGTGGCAGGGAAAGAGCTCCTACAATGAGCAGTTCTTC. The chain links TRBV28 to TRBJ2-1; TRBD1 might be the D (5 bases). CDR1 MDHEN and CDR2 SYDVKM come from the germline V gene. This CDR3 contains 17 residues. The germline V and J ends were trimmed by 3 bases and 0 bases, with 15 bases remaining between them. Together with reference TRBV28 and TRBJ2-1, the CDR3 gives the full variable domain: DVKVTQSSRYLVKRTGEKVFLECVQDMDHENMFWYRQDPGLGLRLIYFSYDVKMKEKGDIPEGYSVSREKKERFSLILESASTNQTSMYLCASSLWQGKSSYNEQFFGPGTRLTVL.

This clone is a singleton in its sample. This chain connects TRBV10-3 to TRBJ1-2; D is possibly TRBD1 (5 bases). Germline V gives CDR1 ENHRY, CDR2 SYGVKD. The CDR3 runs to 14 residues. The germline V and J ends were trimmed by 3 bases and 3 bases, with 11 bases remaining between them. CDR3 sequence: CAISDRRVYYGYTF. The CDR3, as DNA: TGTGCCATCAGTGACCGCAGGGTTTACTATGGCTACACCTTC.

This chain uses TRBV30 with TRBJ1-3; D uncertain. CDR3 length: 15 residues. The germline V and J ends were trimmed by 2 bases and 0 bases, with 11 bases remaining between them. Germline V gene lookup returns CDR1 GTSNPN and CDR2 SVGIG (reference sequence). The CDR3 bases are TGTGCCTGGAGTTTACGACTTCTCTCTGGAAACACCATATATTTT. It is translated as CAWSLRLLSGNTIYF.

The V and J genes are TRBV28 and TRBJ2-7; a weak D match, TRBD1 (6 bases). Trimming left V 5 bases short and J 4 bases short, with 12 bases between. Germline V lookup: CDR1 MDHEN, CDR2 SYDVKM. The length of the CDR3 is 13 residues. CDR3 coding DNA: TGTGCCAGCAGTCTTGACAGGCCATACGAGCAGTACTTC. This translates into CASSLDRPYEQYF.

This clone was counted a single time. The chain employs TRBV19 and TRBJ1-5; TRBD1 is a possible D gene (5 bases). V lost 6 bases and J lost 5, with 20 bases in between. The germline CDR1 and CDR2 sequences are LNHDA and SQIVND (reference sequence). CDR3 length: 16 amino acids. The CDR3 loop reads CASRAAAGLLYQPQHF. CDR3 sequence (DNA): TGTGCCAGTAGAGCGGCGGCGGGGCTCTTATATCAGCCCCAGCATTTT.

This clone appeared a few times. The chain carries TRBV7-9 and TRBJ2-3; TRBD1 agrees at 7 bases. The CDR3 has 16 residues. The germline V gene has CDR1 SEHNR and CDR2 FQNEAQ (reference sequence). V was pared by 3 bases and J by 1 base, with 7 bases of the junction left unmatched. The CDR3: CASSFRDRVGTDTQYF. CDR3 bases: TGTGCCAGCAGCTTCCGAGACAGGGTCGGCACAGATACGCAGTATTTT. The complete variable domain, with remaining parts taken from reference TRBV7-9 and TRBJ2-3, reads DTGVSQNPRHKITKRGQNVTFRCDPISEHNRLYWYRQTLGQGPEFLTYFQNEAQLEKSRLLSDRFSAERPKGSFSTLEIQRTEQGDSAMYLCASSFRDRVGTDTQYFGPGTRLTVL.

The chain uses TRBV7-3 and TRBJ2-2; 10 nucleotides line up with TRBD1. The CDR3 spans 15 residues. The V gene end was trimmed by 4 bases and the J gene end by 5 bases; junction bases not matched to a gene: 4. The germline CDR1 and CDR2 sequences are SGHTA and FQGTGA. The CDR3, as DNA: TGTGCCAGCAGCTCCCGGGACAGGGGAACCGGGGAGCTGTTTTTT. As protein: CASSSRDRGTGELFF. Full variable domain (outside the CDR3, taken from reference TRBV7-3 and TRBJ2-2): GAGVSQTPSNKVTEKGKYVELRCDPISGHTALYWYRQSLGQGPEFLIYFQGTGAADDSGLPNDRFFAVRPEGSVSTLKIQRTERGDSAVYLCASSSRDRGTGELFFGEGSRLTVL.

This sequence joins TRBV2 and TRBJ1-2; 7 bases line up with TRBD1. The CDR3 consists of 15 residues. Germline CDR1 is SNHLY and CDR2 is FYNNEI. The ends lost 4 bases at V and 4 bases at J; junction bases unmatched: 9. The DNA of the CDR3 is TGTGCCAGCAGTGTTAAAAAGGGGGCCGTCTATGGCTACACCTTC. This encodes CASSVKKGAVYGYTF.

The count of this clone is one. The rearrangement joins TRBV7-3 to TRBJ2-1; TRBD1 aligns across 7 bases. Germline CDR1 SGHTA, CDR2 FQGTGA. The CDR3 loop spans 15 amino acids. J lost 7 bases, V lost 1 base, and 7 bases had no gene match. The CDR3 reads CASSLIRQGRNEQFF. The CDR3 nucleotides are TGTGCCAGCAGCTTAATTCGACAGGGTCGAAATGAGCAGTTCTTC.

V gene TRBV4-2 combines with J gene TRBJ1-4; 9 bases match TRBD1. With 0 bases clipped from V and 8 bases from J, the junction kept 4 bases outside the gene matches. In germline, CDR1 is LGHNA, CDR2 YNFKEQ. CDR3 length: 15 residues. The CDR3 spells CASSQDQGTGEKLFF. Here the CDR3 DNA reads TGTGCCAGCAGCCAAGATCAAGGGACAGGGGAAAAACTGTTTTTT.

V usage is TRBV28 and J usage is TRBJ2-5, with no clear D. Germline loops: CDR1 MDHEN, CDR2 SYDVKM. This CDR3 region has 12 residues. Deletions cut 7 bases from V and 7 bases from J, with 13 bases between. The CDR3 region is CASTPRSGTQYF. CDR3 nucleotide sequence: TGTGCCAGCACCCCGCGGTCCGGGACCCAGTACTTC.